This T cell receptor (beta chain) was retrieved from a study of T-cell reconstitution after alpha-beta-depleted transplantation in children. This clonotype has just a few counts. Library preparation (for TCRbeta) was performed with unique molecular identifiers. TCRdb independently ran MiXCR on the PCR reads; one entry per CDR3 protein. The sample lists some 500,000 distinct CDR3 sequences; about a sixth were seen once. Germline-derived CDR1 and CDR2 are MGHRA and YSYEKL. The V and J ends lost 3 bases and 4 bases respectively, with 15 bases between them. The CDR3 sequence is 16 residues long. The TCR was taken from a human donor who donated a stem cell graft to a child with acute lymphoblastic leukemia. The gene calls are TRBV4-1 and TRBJ2-2; TRBD1 might be the D (5 bases). This specimen consisted of PBMCs from the stem cell graft donor, obtained from the stem cell graft. The CDR3 DNA is TGCGCCAGCAGCCACCTGGGCAGGGCCACCACCGGGGAGCTGTTTTTT. Protein product: CASSHLGRATTGELFF.